Listed below are T cell receptor beta chains from one sample, sequenced in a study of regulatory T cells in long-lasting Graves disease. One entry per CDR3 protein results from TCRdb running MiXCR on the multiplex PCR reads. The sample lists around 250,000 distinct CDR3 sequences, about 16% occurring once. Specimen: peripheral blood mononuclear cells (PBMCs), collected at new diagnosis, from a patient treated with antithyroid drugs. These receptors were taken from a female donor with Graves disease. Both conserved end residues are part of each CDR3. Fields, in order: V gene, CDR3 protein.

TRBV20-1,CSARDRTSGRAGYEQYF
TRBV12-3/TRBV12-4,CASSDRRYGYTF
TRBV6-5,CASSYSRDSSSNQPQHF
TRBV9,CASSSSLLRADTQYF
TRBV30,CAWRLAGANTGELFF
TRBV10-3,CAISEASGTDTQYF
TRBV20-1,CSAFSGTWNNEQFF
TRBV20-1,CSATPGQGVSPLHF
TRBV19,CASSIGGPVTGELFF
TRBV12-3/TRBV12-4,CASSLAEGKTQYF
TRBV5-1,CASSSAGEIQETQYF
TRBV11-2,CASSLDGGGRGTGELFF